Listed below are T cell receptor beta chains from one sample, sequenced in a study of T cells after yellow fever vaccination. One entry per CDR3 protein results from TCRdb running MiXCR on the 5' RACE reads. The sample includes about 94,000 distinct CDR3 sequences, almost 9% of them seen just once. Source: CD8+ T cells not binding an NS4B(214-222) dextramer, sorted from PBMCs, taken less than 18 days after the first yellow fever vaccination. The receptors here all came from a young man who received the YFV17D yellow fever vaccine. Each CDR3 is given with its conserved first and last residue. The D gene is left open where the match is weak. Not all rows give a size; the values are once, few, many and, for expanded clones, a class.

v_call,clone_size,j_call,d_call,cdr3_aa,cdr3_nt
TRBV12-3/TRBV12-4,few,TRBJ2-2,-,CASSLEGHGDGELFF,TGTGCCAGCAGTCTTGAGGGACACGGGGACGGGGAGCTGTTTTTT
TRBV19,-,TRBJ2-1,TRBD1,CASSIGTGVYNEQFF,TGTGCCAGTAGTATCGGGACAGGGGTCTACAATGAGCAGTTCTTC
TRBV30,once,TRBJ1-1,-,CAWSAVEAFF,TGTGCCTGGTCGGCTGTCGAAGCTTTCTTT
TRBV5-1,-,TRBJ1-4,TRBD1,CASSLAADRENEKLFF,TGCGCCAGCAGCTTGGCGGCGGACAGGGAGAATGAAAAACTGTTTTTT
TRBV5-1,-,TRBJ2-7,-,CASSPRDNEQYF,TGCGCTAGCAGCCCCCGGGACAACGAGCAGTACTTC
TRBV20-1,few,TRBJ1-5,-,CSARDGNQPQHF,TGCAGTGCTAGGGACGGCAATCAGCCCCAGCATTTT
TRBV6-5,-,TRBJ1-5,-,CASSYGLKLLTGSNQPQHF,TGTGCCAGCAGTTACGGGTTAAAACTTTTAACAGGTTCCAATCAGCCCCAGCATTTT
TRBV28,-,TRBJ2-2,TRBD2,CASRGDSSGVFIGELFF,TGTGCCAGCAGGGGGGACTCCAGCGGGGTGTTCATCGGGGAGCTGTTTTTT
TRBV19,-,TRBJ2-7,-,CASSTLQGYEQYF,TGTGCCAGTAGTACGCTCCAGGGATACGAGCAGTACTTC
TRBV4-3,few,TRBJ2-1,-,CASSPGPIGDEQFF,TGCGCCAGCAGCCCCGGGCCCATCGGCGATGAGCAGTTCTTC
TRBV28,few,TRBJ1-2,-,CASSLGSAYGYTF,TGTGCCAGCAGTTTAGGGAGCGCCTATGGCTACACCTTC
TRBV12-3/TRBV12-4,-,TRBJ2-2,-,CASSWEDRSWELFF,TGTGCCAGCAGTTGGGAAGACAGGAGTTGGGAGCTGTTTTTT
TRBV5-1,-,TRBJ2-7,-,CASSLGGGPLYEQYF,TGCGCCAGCAGCTTGGGGGGGGGCCCCCTCTACGAGCAGTACTTC
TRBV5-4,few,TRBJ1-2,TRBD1,CASSLGPPGQGAGYTF,TGTGCCAGCAGCTTGGGACCGCCGGGACAGGGTGCTGGCTACACCTTC
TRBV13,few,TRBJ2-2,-,CASSPASVGELFF,TGTGCCAGCAGTCCCGCGAGTGTTGGGGAGCTGTTTTTT
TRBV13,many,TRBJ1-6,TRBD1,CASSFPGQNRGNSPLHF,TGTGCCAGCAGCTTTCCAGGTCAGAACAGGGGTAATTCACCCCTCCACTTT
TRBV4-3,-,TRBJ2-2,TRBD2,CASSPGLADRNTGELFF,TGCGCCAGCAGCCCGGGACTAGCGGATCGAAACACCGGGGAGCTGTTTTTT
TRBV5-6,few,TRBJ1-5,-,CASNYYGGGQPQHF,TGTGCCAGCAACTACTACGGGGGCGGTCAGCCCCAGCATTTT
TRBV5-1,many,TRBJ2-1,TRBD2,CASSLFGGAADEQFF,TGCGCCAGCAGCTTGTTCGGGGGGGCCGCTGATGAGCAGTTCTTC
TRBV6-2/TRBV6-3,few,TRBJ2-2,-,CASSLQRTGELFF,TGTGCCAGCAGTCTACAGCGGACCGGGGAGCTGTTTTTT
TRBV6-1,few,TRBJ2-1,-,CASIPGMGLRLEQFF,TGTGCCAGCATCCCGGGAATGGGTCTTAGGCTCGAGCAGTTCTTC
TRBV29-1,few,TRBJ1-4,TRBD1,CSVAPGQRNEKLFF,TGCAGCGTCGCCCCGGGACAGCGTAATGAAAAACTGTTTTTT
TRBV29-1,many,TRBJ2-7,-,CSVEIGEYEQYF,TGCAGCGTTGAGATTGGGGAGTACGAGCAGTACTTC
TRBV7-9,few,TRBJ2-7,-,CASSHNPHEQYF,TGTGCCAGCAGCCATAACCCCCACGAGCAGTACTTC
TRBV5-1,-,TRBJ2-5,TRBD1,CASSLDRGGQETQYF,TGCGCCAGCAGCCTCGACAGGGGGGGCCAAGAGACCCAGTACTTC
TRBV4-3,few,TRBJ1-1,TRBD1,CASSQETGLTNTEAFF,TGCGCCAGCAGCCAAGAGACAGGGCTTACGAACACTGAAGCTTTCTTT
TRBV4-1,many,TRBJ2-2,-,CASSPGPNTGELFF,TGCGCCAGCAGCCCAGGACCGAACACCGGGGAGCTGTTTTTT
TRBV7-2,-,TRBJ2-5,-,CASSFVLGETQYF,TGTGCCAGCAGCTTTGTCTTGGGGGAGACCCAGTACTTC
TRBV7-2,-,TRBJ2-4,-,CASSLGPESGAVGIQYF,TGTGCCAGCAGCTTAGGACCCGAATCCGGGGCCGTTGGGATTCAGTACTTC
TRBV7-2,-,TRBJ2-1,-,CASSLGQRFYNEQFF,TGTGCCAGCAGCTTAGGTCAACGCTTCTACAATGAGCAGTTCTTC
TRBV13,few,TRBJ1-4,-,CASSLGGSSEKLFF,TGTGCCAGCAGCTTAGGCGGCAGTTCCGAAAAACTGTTTTTT
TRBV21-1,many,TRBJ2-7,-,CASSKAEGSGEQYF,TGTGCCAGCAGCAAAGCTGAAGGGTCCGGCGAGCAGTACTTC
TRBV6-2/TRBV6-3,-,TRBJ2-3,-,CASSYSATRLATDTQYF,TGTGCCAGCAGTTACTCTGCCACTAGATTAGCCACAGATACGCAGTATTTT
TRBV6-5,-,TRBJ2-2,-,CASSYSTGNTGELFF,TGTGCCAGCAGTTACTCGACGGGAAACACCGGGGAGCTGTTTTTT
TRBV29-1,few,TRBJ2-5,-,CSVEYSLEEAKTQYF,TGCAGCGTTGAATACTCTTTGGAGGAGGCGAAGACCCAGTACTTC
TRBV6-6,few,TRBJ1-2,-,CASSYSKDGYTF,TGTGCCAGCAGTTACTCGAAGGATGGCTACACCTTC
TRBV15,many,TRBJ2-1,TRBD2,CATTTGGEQFF,TGTGCCACCACCACGGGGGGAGAGCAGTTCTTC
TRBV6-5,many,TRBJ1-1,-,CASSYSGGLNTEAFF,TGTGCCAGCAGTTACTCCGGGGGACTCAACACTGAAGCTTTCTTT
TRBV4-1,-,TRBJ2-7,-,CASSQLGNYKQYF,TGCGCCAGCAGCCAATTGGGTAACTACAAGCAGTACTTC
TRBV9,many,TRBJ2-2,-,CASSVAWGGELFF,TGTGCCAGCAGCGTAGCTTGGGGAGGGGAGCTGTTTTTT
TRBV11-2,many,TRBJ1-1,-,CASSLDGQMNTEAFF,TGTGCCAGCAGCTTAGACGGACAGATGAACACTGAAGCTTTCTTT
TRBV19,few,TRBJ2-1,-,CASTASSSYNEQFF,TGTGCCAGCACGGCCTCGAGCTCCTACAATGAGCAGTTCTTC
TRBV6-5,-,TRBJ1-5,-,CASRSDLGENQPQHF,TGTGCCAGCCGATCCGACCTGGGTGAAAATCAGCCCCAGCATTTT
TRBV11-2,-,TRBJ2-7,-,CASSSTSSYEQYF,TGTGCCAGCAGCAGCACGAGCTCCTACGAGCAGTACTTC
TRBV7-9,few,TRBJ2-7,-,CAISQDLKGYEQYF,TGTGCCATTTCACAGGACCTTAAGGGATACGAGCAGTACTTC
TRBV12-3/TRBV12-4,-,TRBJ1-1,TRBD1,CASRLGTGFSEAFF,TGTGCCAGCAGACTCGGGACAGGGTTCTCTGAAGCTTTCTTT
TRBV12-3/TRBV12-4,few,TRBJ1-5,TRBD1,CASSPGTGRNQPQHF,TGTGCCAGCAGTCCTGGGACAGGCCGCAATCAGCCCCAGCATTTT
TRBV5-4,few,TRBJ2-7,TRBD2,CASTLGGGGNEQYF,TGTGCCAGCACCCTGGGGGGGGGAGGCAACGAGCAGTACTTC
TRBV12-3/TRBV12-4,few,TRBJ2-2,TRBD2,CASTPGGGDTGELFF,TGTGCCAGCACCCCGGGGGGGGGTGACACCGGGGAGCTGTTTTTT
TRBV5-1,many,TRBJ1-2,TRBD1,CASSPGTGDYGYTF,TGCGCCAGCAGCCCAGGGACAGGGGACTATGGCTACACCTTC
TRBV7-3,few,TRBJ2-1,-,CASSPGAGAPYNEQFF,TGTGCCAGCAGTCCCGGGGCAGGGGCCCCCTACAATGAGCAGTTCTTC
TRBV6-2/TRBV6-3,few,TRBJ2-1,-,CASIQGRRSYNEQFF,TGTGCCAGCATCCAGGGGCGTCGATCCTACAATGAGCAGTTCTTC
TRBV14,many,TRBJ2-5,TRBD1,CASSLRQGLGETQYF,TGTGCCAGCAGCCTAAGACAGGGTTTGGGAGAGACCCAGTACTTC
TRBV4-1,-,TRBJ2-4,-,CASSQDSRAANIQYF,TGCGCCAGCAGCCAAGATTCCAGAGCGGCGAACATTCAGTACTTC
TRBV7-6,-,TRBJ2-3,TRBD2,CASSLGALSGGRTDTQYF,TGTGCCAGCAGCTTAGGTGCGCTTAGCGGGGGGCGAACAGATACGCAGTATTTT
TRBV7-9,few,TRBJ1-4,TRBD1,CASRGTGGREKLFF,TGTGCCAGCAGGGGAACAGGGGGACGGGAAAAACTGTTTTTT
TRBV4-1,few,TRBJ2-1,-,CASSGLYPYNEQFF,TGCGCCAGCAGTGGGCTCTACCCCTACAATGAGCAGTTCTTC